At least ten counts were recorded for the clone carrying this T cell receptor beta chain. Its matching antigen is unknown. TCRdb redid the calling of the RACE reads with MiXCR, one entry per CDR3 protein. The profile covers approximately 400,000 distinct CDR3 sequences, with around 4.8% appearing a single time and 2% to 2.5% taken by the ten largest. Time point here: patch test 1, 2 weeks after DPC sensitization. Specified treatment: therapeutic diphenylcyclopropenone sensitization with weekly scalp DPC. This specimen belongs to a study of human T cells and chemical hapten exposure. Study-wide background: Donors were sensitized with 2% DPC on the upper inner arm. 0.01% DPC was applied to the upper back in patch tests, which were read at 6 days. Findings and caveats of the study: Each of the donors had alopecia, so their immune responses may not resemble those of healthy people.

The TCR was taken from a woman between 50 and 59 years old with alopecia areata. Some clones in this sample may be carry-over from other donors' samples. Sequencing was performed on whole blood, taken in connection with sensitization to the hapten diphenylcyclopropenone (DPC).

CDR3 in amino acids: CASTPDLNYGYTF. CDR3 sequence (DNA): TGTGCCAGCACCCCGGACCTTAACTATGGCTACACCTTC. The chain combines TRBV3-1 with TRBJ1-2; D unclear. Trimming took off 7 bases at V and 1 base at J, with 10 bases between the two ends. The CDR3 has 13 amino acids. Germline lookup yields CDR1 LGHDT and CDR2 YNNKEL (reference sequence).